The 22 T cell receptor beta chains reported below all come from one sample, sequenced in a study of Graves' ophthalmopathy and Graves' hyperthyroidism. Investigators amplified TCR beta CDR3 regions from RNA transcripts. An initial RT-PCR round employing HTBI primers preceded a second-round multiplex PCR. TCRdb passed the multiplex PCR reads through MiXCR, listing each CDR3 protein once. This table has hundreds of thousands of distinct CDR3 sequences, over 40% appearing once. Sequenced: peripheral blood. These receptors were collected from an adult man with Graves' ophthalmopathy.

On this clonotype: This may stem from a read error, because a much larger clone lies one nucleotide away. The chain combines TRBV5-5 with TRBJ1-3; TRBD1 matches at 7 bases. This CDR3 comprises 14 residues. Germline V lookup: CDR1 SGHKS, CDR2 YYEKEE (reference sequence). CDR3 bases: TGTGCCGGCAGCTTACCGGGACAGGGAAACACCATATATTTT. This gives the protein CAGSLPGQGNTIYF.

The chain has TRBV10-3 and TRBJ2-2, with no clear D. Germline CDR1 and CDR2: ENHRY and SYGVKD. Trimming removed 3 bases at V and 1 base at J, with 12 bases between. The CDR3 is 16 amino acids. This CDR3 is CAISDRWQMNTGELFF. CDR3 in DNA: TGTGCCATCAGTGATAGGTGGCAGATGAACACCGGGGAGCTGTTTTTT.

In this sample, this clonotype turned up many times. The J gene is TRBJ1-1, the V gene TRBV7-3; 8 bases align to TRBD1. The germline V gene encodes CDR1 SGHTA and CDR2 FQGTGA. The CDR3 sequence is 15 residues long. Trimming took 5 bases from V and 5 from J; bases not matched to a gene: 10. In DNA form, the CDR3 reads TGTGCCAGCAGCCCGCGACAGGGGTTAATGACTGAAGCTTTCTTT. Amino acids: CASSPRQGLMTEAFF.

In its sample, this clonotype was seen many times. The chain has TRBV15 and TRBJ2-7, with TRBD1 as a possible D gene (6 bases). The CDR3 has 15 residues. Trimming took off 3 bases at V and 4 bases at J, with 16 bases between the two ends. Germline CDR1 is LNHNV and CDR2 is YYDKDF (reference sequence). Here the CDR3 DNA reads TGTGCCACCAGCAGCACAGGGACGAAACTGTACGAGCAGTACTTC. Protein product: CATSSTGTKLYEQYF.

The chain combines TRBV20-1 with TRBJ1-4; D is ambiguous. Looked up from germline, CDR1 is DFQATT and CDR2 is SNEGSKA (reference sequence). The CDR3 extends over 17 amino acids. The DNA for the CDR3 is TGCAGGGGCCCCGGGATTCCCTACCCTGCAACTAATGAAAAACTGTTTTTT. This translates into CRGPGIPYPATNEKLFF.

The table lists this clonotype with many counts. The chain has TRBV7-9 and TRBJ2-5, with D tentatively TRBD1 or TRBD2 (5 bases each). Trimming took off 5 bases at V and 7 bases at J, with 17 bases between the two ends. The germline CDR1 and CDR2 sequences are SEHNR and FQNEAQ (reference sequence). The CDR3 length is 14 residues. The DNA for the CDR3 is TGTGCCAGCAGCGACCCTTCGGGGCTACGGACCCAGTACTTC. Protein product: CASSDPSGLRTQYF.

This clonotype was counted a few times. The J gene is TRBJ2-3, the V gene TRBV9; D is unresolved. Between the trimmed V and J ends, which lost 0 bases and 0 bases, there was a span of 11 bases. The germline V gene has CDR1 SGDLS and CDR2 YYNGEE. This CDR3 is built from 16 residues. This chain's CDR3 is CASSVGSSSSTDTQYF. CDR3 bases: TGTGCCAGCAGCGTAGGATCCAGTTCTAGCACAGATACGCAGTATTTT.

The J gene is TRBJ2-1, the V gene TRBV15, with TRBD2 identical over 12 bases. The trim removed 0 bases at V and 2 bases at J, leaving 2 bases unmatched. The CDR3 is 17 residues long. Germline V gene sequence: CDR1 LNHNV, CDR2 YYDKDF (reference sequence). The CDR3 DNA reads TGTGCCACCAGCAGAGAGGCTAGCGGGAGGGCCTACAATGAGCAGTTCTTC. This translates into CATSREASGRAYNEQFF. The full variable domain, rest sourced from reference TRBV15 and TRBJ2-1, is DAMVIQNPRYQVTQFGKPVTLSCSQTLNHNVMYWYQQKSSQAPKLLFHYYDKDFNNEADTPDNFQSRRPNTSFCFLDIRSPGLGDTAMYLCATSREASGRAYNEQFFGPGTRLTVL.

The sample holds many counts of this clonotype. The chain links TRBV19 to TRBJ1-2; 7 bases are a match to TRBD1. Germline assignment: CDR1 LNHDA and CDR2 SQIVND (reference sequence). Trimming took 5 bases from V and 0 from J; bases not matched to a gene: 6. The CDR3 sequence is 15 residues long. In DNA, the CDR3 is TGTGCCAGTAGTGGCGACAGGGCATCTAACTATGGCTACACCTTC. This sequence encodes CASSGDRASNYGYTF.

This clonotype was recorded many times. The rearrangement links TRBV2 to TRBJ1-5; D remains unclear. Germline CDR1 is SNHLY and CDR2 is FYNNEI. This CDR3 contains 15 residues. Trimming shortened V by 6 bases and J by 3 bases, and 15 bases separated the two germline ends. The CDR3 DNA is TGTGCCAGCAGCCCCCTTGGGAGTGTCAATCAGCCCCAGCATTTT. Its translation: CASSPLGSVNQPQHF.

Many counts were recorded for this clonotype. V is TRBV12-3 or TRBV12-4 and J is TRBJ2-7; a possible D gene is TRBD2 (5 bases). The length of the CDR3 is 14 residues. The germline V and J ends were trimmed by 5 bases and 3 bases, with 14 bases remaining between them. CDR3 bases: TGTGCCAGCAGTCCAGGAGGCAGGAGCTACGAGCAGTACTTC. Its translation: CASSPGGRSYEQYF.

This clonotype was counted many times. The chain carries TRBV25-1 and TRBJ2-5; 7 bases map to TRBD2. This CDR3 spans 14 amino acids. Germline V CDR1 and CDR2: MGHDK, SYGVNS. J was trimmed by 1 base and V by 8 bases; bases with no gene match: 7. CDR3 sequence reads: CASAGTGGQETQYF. In DNA, the CDR3 is TGTGCCAGCGCCGGGACGGGGGGCCAAGAGACCCAGTACTTC.

This clonotype was seen just once. The chain recombines TRBV5-1 with TRBJ1-5; a weak D match, TRBD1 (5 bases). Germline assignment: CDR1 SGHRS and CDR2 YFSETQ. Trimming cost V 0 bases and J 14 bases, with 21 bases left between them. The CDR3 runs to 15 residues. The CDR3 DNA follows: TGCGCCAGCAGCTTGGAAATGCGGGGGTCGGGCTACGAGCATTTT. It encodes CASSLEMRGSGYEHF.

The rearrangement joins TRBV15 to TRBJ1-2, with a possible D match to TRBD1 (6 bases). This CDR3 contains 13 residues. Germline-derived CDR1 and CDR2 are LNHNV and YYDKDF (reference sequence). Between the trimmed V and J ends, which lost 5 bases and 7 bases, there was a span of 14 bases. CDR3 nucleotide sequence: TGTGCCACCAGCCGCGCGGGGGCCCCTGGCTACACCTTC. Amino acids: CATSRAGAPGYTF.

Turning to this clonotype: At one end the junction does not follow the germline gene, possibly because of a read error. The J gene is TRBJ1-1, the V gene TRBV12-3 or TRBV12-4; perhaps TRBD1 as D (5 bases). The CDR3 consists of 14 residues. CDR3 sequence (DNA): TGTGCCAGCAGTATAGCAGGGTCGTTGGCTGAAGCTTTCTTT. This gives the protein CASSIAGSLAEAFF.

J is TRBJ2-5 and V is TRBV9; TRBD2 agrees at 8 bases. Trimming at V came to 6 bases and at J to 5 bases, leaving 9 bases not matched to a gene. CDR3 length: 14 residues. CDR1 and CDR2 from the germline V gene are SGDLS and YYNGEE. In DNA form, the CDR3 reads TGTGCCAGCAACAACGGGGGGGTGGGGGAGACCCAGTACTTC. Its protein product is CASNNGGVGETQYF. Combining the CDR3 with reference TRBV9 and TRBJ2-5 gives the whole variable domain DSGVTQTPKHLITATGQRVTLRCSPRSGDLSVYWYQQSLDQGLQFLIQYYNGEERAKGNILERFSAQQFPDLHSELNLSSLELGDSALYFCASNNGGVGETQYFGPGTRLLVL.

This rearrangement joins TRBV12-3 or TRBV12-4 to TRBJ2-2, with no clear D. The V gene lost 3 bases and the J gene lost 1 base, with 9 bases spanning the gap. The CDR3 loop spans 15 amino acids. The CDR3 spells CASSLWQRNTGELFF. The DNA for the CDR3 is TGTGCCAGCAGTTTGTGGCAGAGGAACACCGGGGAGCTGTTTTTT.

This clonotype was counted many times. This chain links TRBV7-8 with TRBJ2-6; tentatively, D is TRBD2 (6 bases). This CDR3 contains 18 residues. The V and J ends lost 1 base and 0 bases respectively, with 13 bases between them. Per germline, CDR1 SGHVS and CDR2 FQNEAQ. The CDR3 DNA is TGTGCCAGCAGCTTAGGGGCGGGAACCCACTCTGGGGCCAACGTCCTGACTTTC. Its protein product is CASSLGAGTHSGANVLTF.

Details on this clonotype: With a much larger clone just one base away, this may be a read error. This is likely a read error, given that the CDR3 carries no conserved phenylalanine or tryptophan at its end. The genes are TRBV19 and TRBJ2-7, with 7 bases that match TRBD1. V gave up 5 bases and J gave up 6 bases; unmatched junction bases: 13. The CDR3 loop spans 15 amino acids. Germline V gene data show CDR1 as LNHDA and CDR2 as SQIVND (reference sequence). The CDR3 DNA is TGTGCCAGTAGTGAAAAGGGGGCCTATCACTTCGAGCAGTACCTC. Translated, it gives CASSEKGAYHFEQYL.

This chain connects TRBV19 to TRBJ1-5, with D tentatively TRBD1 (6 bases). Trimming removed 3 bases at V and 11 bases at J, with 20 bases between. Germline CDR1 is LNHDA and CDR2 is SQIVND (reference sequence). The CDR3 contains 15 residues. CDR3 protein: CASSIQGYRQETQHF. The CDR3 bases are TGTGCCAGTAGTATCCAGGGGTACCGACAAGAGACCCAGCATTTT.

Many counts were recorded for this clonotype. V usage is TRBV4-2 and J usage is TRBJ1-3, with D hard to call. Trimming took off 1 base at V and 0 bases at J, with 10 bases between the two ends. The CDR3 totals 16 residues. Germline assignment: CDR1 LGHNA and CDR2 YNFKEQ. For the CDR3, the DNA is TGTGCCAGCAGCCAAGCCGGATGGGTCTCTGGAAACACCATATATTTT. It is translated as CASSQAGWVSGNTIYF.

The chain uses TRBV10-3 and TRBJ1-1; unclear D gene. In germline, CDR1 is ENHRY, CDR2 SYGVKD. CDR3 size: 14 residues. The CDR3 protein is CTSSSSGWSTEAFF. The DNA for the CDR3 is TGTACCAGCAGTTCTTCAGGTTGGAGCACTGAAGCTTTCTTT.